This T cell receptor (beta chain) was retrieved from a study of T cell repertoires in aging, cancer and after chemotherapy. TRB rearrangements spanning V, D and J were amplified using mixed TRB-A/B primers. TCRdb reanalysed the multiplex PCR reads using MiXCR and keeps one entry per CDR3 protein. This repertoire shows some 10,000 distinct CDR3 sequences, under 45% found once; its top ten account for roughly 3.5%. CDR1 is MNHEY, CDR2 SVGAGI, per germline. This CDR3 has 12 residues. Between the trimmed V and J ends, which lost 6 bases and 8 bases, there was a span of 11 bases. Amplification of TCR beta used genomic DNA extracted from peripheral blood.

This sequence was found in a human donor in good health. V usage is TRBV6-5 and J usage is TRBJ2-1; D unresolved. The sample taken for sequencing was blood. The CDR3 spells CASRDSPDEQFF. CDR3 DNA sequence: TGTGCCAGCAGAGACTCTCCCGATGAGCAGTTCTTC.